The present TCR beta chain was sequenced within a study of response to subunit inactivated influenza vaccine. Findings and caveats of the study: There was a suggestion from the authors that each seasonal influenza vaccination recruits few new T cells.

TCRdb redid the calling of the RT-PCR reads with MiXCR, one entry per CDR3 protein. The repertoire holds under 750,000 distinct CDR3 sequences, with approximately 12% as singletons. The V and J ends lost 2 bases and 10 bases respectively, with 12 bases between them. Germline CDR1 is MNHEY and CDR2 is SVGAGI. The CDR3 runs 14 residues. This clonotype was found a few times. What it binds is unknown. The receptor's source is a man between 50 and 59 years old who received an inactivated influenza vaccine. V gene TRBV6-5 combines with J gene TRBJ1-6; D might be TRBD1 (5 bases). The input for sequencing was PBMCs from blood, taken on the day of vaccination. For the CDR3, the DNA is TGTGCCAGCAGTTACGGGTCAGGGCCCTCACCCCTCCACTTT. Protein: CASSYGSGPSPLHF.